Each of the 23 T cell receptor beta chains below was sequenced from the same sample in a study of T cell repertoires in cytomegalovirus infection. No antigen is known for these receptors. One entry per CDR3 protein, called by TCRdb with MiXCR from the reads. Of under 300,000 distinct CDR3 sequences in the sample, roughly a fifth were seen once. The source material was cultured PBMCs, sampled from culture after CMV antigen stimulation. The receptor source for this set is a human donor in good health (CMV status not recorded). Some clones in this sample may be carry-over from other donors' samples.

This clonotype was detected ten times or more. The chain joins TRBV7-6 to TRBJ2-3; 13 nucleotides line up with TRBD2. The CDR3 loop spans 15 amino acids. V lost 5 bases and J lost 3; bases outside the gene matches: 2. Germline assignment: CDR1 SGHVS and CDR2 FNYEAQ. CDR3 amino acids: CASSQTSGRTDTQYF. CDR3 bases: TGTGCCAGCAGCCAGACTAGCGGGAGGACAGATACGCAGTATTTT.

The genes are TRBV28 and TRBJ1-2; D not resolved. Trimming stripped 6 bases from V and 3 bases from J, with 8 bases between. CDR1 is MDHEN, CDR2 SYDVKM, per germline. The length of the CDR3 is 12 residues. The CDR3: CASRGPYYGYTF. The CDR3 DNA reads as TGTGCCAGCAGGGGCCCCTACTATGGCTACACCTTC.

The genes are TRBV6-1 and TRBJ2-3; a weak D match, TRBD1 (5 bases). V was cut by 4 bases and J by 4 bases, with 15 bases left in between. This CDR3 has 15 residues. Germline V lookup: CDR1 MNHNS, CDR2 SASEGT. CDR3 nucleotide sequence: TGTGCCAGCAGTGCTCTTTCCCAGGGTCCAGATACGCAGTATTTT. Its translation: CASSALSQGPDTQYF.

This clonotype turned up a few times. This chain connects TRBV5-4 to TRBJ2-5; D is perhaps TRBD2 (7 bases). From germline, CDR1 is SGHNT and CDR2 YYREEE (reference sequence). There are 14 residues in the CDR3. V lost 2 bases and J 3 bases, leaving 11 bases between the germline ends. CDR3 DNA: TGTGCCAGCAGCTTAGGGGGGGCCAAAGAGACCCAGTACTTC. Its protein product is CASSLGGAKETQYF.

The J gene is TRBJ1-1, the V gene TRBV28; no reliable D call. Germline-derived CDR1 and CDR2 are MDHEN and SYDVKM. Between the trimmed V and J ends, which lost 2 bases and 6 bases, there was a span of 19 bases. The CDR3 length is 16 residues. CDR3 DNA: TGTGCCAGCAGTTTAGTGACGCGTACCCCGAGGGCTGAAGCTTTCTTT. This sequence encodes CASSLVTRTPRAEAFF.

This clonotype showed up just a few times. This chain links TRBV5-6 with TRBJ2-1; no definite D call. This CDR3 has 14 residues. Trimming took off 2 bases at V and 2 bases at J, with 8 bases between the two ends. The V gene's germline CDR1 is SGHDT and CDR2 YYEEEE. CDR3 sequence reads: CASSLPPPYNEQFF. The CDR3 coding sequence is TGTGCCAGCAGCTTACCTCCTCCCTACAATGAGCAGTTCTTC.

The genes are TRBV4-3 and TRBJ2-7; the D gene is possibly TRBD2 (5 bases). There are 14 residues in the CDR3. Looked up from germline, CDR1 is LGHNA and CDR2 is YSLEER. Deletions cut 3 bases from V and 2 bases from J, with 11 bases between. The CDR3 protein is CASSQERGPYEQYF. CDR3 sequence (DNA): TGCGCCAGCAGCCAGGAACGGGGTCCCTACGAGCAGTACTTC.

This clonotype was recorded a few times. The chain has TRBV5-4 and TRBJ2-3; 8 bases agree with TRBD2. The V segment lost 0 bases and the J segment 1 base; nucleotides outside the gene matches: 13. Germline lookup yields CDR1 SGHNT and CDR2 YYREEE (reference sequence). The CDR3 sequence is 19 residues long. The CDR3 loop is CASSLGAPGTRGGTDTQYF. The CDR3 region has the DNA TGTGCCAGCAGCTTGGGAGCCCCCGGGACTAGGGGGGGCACAGATACGCAGTATTTT.

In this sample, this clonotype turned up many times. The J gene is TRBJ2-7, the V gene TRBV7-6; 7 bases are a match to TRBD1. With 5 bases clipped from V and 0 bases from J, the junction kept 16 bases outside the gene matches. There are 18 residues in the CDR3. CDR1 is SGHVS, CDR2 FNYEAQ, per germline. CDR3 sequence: CASSHPRGSVSSSYEQYF. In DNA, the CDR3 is TGTGCCAGCAGCCACCCCAGGGGGAGCGTGTCGAGCTCCTACGAGCAGTACTTC.

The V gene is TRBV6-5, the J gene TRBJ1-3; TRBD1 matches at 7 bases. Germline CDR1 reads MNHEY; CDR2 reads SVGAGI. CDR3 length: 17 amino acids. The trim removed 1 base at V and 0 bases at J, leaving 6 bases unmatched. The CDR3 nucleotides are TGTGCCAGCAGTTACTGGGGACAGCTATCCTCTGGAAACACCATATATTTT. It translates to CASSYWGQLSSGNTIYF.

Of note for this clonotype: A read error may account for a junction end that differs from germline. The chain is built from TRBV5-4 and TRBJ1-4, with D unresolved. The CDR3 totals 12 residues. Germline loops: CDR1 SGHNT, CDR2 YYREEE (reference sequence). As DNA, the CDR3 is TGTGCCAGTTCCGCAACTAATGGAAAACTGTTTTTT. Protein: CASSATNGKLFF.

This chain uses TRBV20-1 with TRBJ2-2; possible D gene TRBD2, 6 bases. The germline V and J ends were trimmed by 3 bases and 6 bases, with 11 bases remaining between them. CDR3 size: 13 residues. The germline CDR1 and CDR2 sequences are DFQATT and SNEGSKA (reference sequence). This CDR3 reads CSASGSRAGELFF. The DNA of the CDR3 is TGCAGTGCTAGCGGGAGTAGGGCCGGGGAGCTGTTTTTT.

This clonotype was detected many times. The CDR3 DNA reads TGTGCCAGCAGCGCCGACATAGGGCTTTTCACTGAAGCTTTCTTT. It is translated as CASSADIGLFTEAFF. The chain carries TRBV7-2 and TRBJ1-1; D not resolved. The germline gives CDR1 SGHTA, CDR2 FQGNSA. The CDR3 consists of 15 residues. Trimming shortened V by 5 bases and J by 4 bases, and 17 bases separated the two germline ends.

For the CDR3, the DNA is TGTGCCAGCAGCCCCCCGAGCCAGCCCCAGCATTTT. Translation gives CASSPPSQPQHF. This chain joins TRBV7-9 and TRBJ1-5, with no clear D. The CDR3 contains 12 residues. The ends were cut back, 5 bases at V and 7 bases at J, with 9 bases in the middle. Per germline, CDR1 SEHNR and CDR2 FQNEAQ (reference sequence).

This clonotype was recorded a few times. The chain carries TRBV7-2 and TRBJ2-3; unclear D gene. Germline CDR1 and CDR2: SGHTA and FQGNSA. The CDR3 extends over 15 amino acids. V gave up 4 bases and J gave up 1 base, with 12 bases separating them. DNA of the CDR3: TGTGCCAGCAGCTGGACCTCGGCGGGCACAGATACGCAGTATTTT. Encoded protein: CASSWTSAGTDTQYF.

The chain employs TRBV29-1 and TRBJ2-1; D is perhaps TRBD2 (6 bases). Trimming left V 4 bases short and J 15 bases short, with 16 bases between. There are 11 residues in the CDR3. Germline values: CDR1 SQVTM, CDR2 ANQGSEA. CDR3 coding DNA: TGCAGCGTTGGGGAGGATAGAATCTCGTTCTTC. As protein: CSVGEDRISFF.

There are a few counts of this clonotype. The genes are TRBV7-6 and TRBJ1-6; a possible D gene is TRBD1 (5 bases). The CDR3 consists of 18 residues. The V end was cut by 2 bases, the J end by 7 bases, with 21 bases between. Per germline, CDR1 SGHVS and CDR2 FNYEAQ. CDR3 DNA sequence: TGTGCCAGCAGCTTACGAGCGGTAGGGTGGGACGACAATTCACCCCTCCACTTT. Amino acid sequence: CASSLRAVGWDDNSPLHF.

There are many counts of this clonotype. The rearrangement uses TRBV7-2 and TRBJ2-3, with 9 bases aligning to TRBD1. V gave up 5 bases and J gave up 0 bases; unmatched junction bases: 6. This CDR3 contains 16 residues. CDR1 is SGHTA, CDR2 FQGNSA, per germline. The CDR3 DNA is TGTGCCAGCAGCGCACAGGGGGCGCGGAGCACAGATACGCAGTATTTT. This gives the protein CASSAQGARSTDTQYF.

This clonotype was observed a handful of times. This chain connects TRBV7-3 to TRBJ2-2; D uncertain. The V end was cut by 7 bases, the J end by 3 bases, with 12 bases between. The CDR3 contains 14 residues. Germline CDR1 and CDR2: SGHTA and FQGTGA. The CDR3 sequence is CASKLHRDTGELFF. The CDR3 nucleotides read TGTGCCAGCAAGCTCCATAGGGACACCGGGGAGCTGTTTTTT. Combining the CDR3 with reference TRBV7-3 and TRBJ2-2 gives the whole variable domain GAGVSQTPSNKVTEKGKYVELRCDPISGHTALYWYRQSLGQGPEFLIYFQGTGAADDSGLPNDRFFAVRPEGSVSTLKIQRTERGDSAVYLCASKLHRDTGELFFGEGSRLTVL.

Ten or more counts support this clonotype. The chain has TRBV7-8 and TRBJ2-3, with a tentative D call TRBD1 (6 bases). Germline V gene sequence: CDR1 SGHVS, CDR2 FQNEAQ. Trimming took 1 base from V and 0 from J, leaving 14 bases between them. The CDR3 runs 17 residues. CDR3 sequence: CASSLDGTLTSTDTQYF. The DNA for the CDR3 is TGTGCCAGCAGCTTAGATGGGACACTAACTAGCACAGATACGCAGTATTTT.

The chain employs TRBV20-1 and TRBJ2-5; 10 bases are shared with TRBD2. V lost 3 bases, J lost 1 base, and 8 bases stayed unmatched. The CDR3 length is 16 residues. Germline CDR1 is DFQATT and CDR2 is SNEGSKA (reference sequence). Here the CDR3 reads CSASISGLAVQETQYF. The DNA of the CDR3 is TGCAGTGCTAGTATTTCTGGACTAGCGGTCCAAGAGACCCAGTACTTC.

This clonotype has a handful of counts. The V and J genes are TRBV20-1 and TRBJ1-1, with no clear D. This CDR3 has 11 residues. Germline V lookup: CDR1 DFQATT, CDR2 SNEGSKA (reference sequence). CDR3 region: CRVGEGPEAFF. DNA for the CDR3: TGCAGAGTCGGAGAAGGACCTGAAGCTTTCTTT.

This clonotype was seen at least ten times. CDR3 nucleotides: TGTGCCAGCAGCGCCGGGACAGGGTACACCGGGGAGCTGTTTTTT. This encodes CASSAGTGYTGELFF. This chain links TRBV7-2 with TRBJ2-2; 9 bases line up with TRBD1. CDR3 size: 15 residues. Per the germline V gene, CDR1 is SGHTA and CDR2 is FQGNSA. J lost 3 bases, V lost 5 bases, and 4 bases had no gene match.